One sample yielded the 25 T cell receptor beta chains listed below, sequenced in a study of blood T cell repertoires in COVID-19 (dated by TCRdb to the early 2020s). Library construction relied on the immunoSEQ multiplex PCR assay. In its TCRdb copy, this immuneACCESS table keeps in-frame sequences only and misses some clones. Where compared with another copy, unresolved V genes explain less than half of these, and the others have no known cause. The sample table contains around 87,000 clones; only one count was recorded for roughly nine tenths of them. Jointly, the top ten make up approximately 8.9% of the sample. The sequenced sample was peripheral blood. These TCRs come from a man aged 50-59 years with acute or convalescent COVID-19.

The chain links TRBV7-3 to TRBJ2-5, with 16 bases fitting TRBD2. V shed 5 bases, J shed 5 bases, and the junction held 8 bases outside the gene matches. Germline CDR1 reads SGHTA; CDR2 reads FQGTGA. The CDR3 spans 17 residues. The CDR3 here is CASSPGTSGGAVETQYF. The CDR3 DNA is TGTGCCAGCAGCCCCGGGACTAGCGGGGGGGCTGTGGAGACCCAGTACTTC.

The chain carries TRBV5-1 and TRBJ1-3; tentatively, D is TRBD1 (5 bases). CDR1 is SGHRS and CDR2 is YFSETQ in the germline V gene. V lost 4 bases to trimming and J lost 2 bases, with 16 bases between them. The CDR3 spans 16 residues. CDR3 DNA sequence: TGCGCCAGCAGCGCGGTCCGCTTGGGGCCTGGAAACACCATATATTTT. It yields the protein CASSAVRLGPGNTIYF.

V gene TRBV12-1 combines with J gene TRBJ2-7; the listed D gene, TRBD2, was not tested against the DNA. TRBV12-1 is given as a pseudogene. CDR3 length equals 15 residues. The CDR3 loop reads CASSPAWEPTYEQYV. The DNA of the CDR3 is TGTGCCAGCAGCCCAGCCTGGGAGCCGACCTACGAGCAGTACGTC.

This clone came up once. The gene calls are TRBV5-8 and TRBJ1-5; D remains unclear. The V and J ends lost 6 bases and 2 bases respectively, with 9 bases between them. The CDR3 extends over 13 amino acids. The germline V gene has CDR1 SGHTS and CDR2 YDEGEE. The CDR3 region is CASTYLGNQPQHF. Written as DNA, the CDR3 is TGTGCCAGCACCTATCTGGGCAATCAGCCCCAGCATTTT.

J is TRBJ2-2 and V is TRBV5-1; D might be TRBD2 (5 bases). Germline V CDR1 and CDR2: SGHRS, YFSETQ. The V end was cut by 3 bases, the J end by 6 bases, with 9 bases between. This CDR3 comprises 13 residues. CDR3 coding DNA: TGCGCCAGCAGCTCCCTAGCAGCCGGGGAGCTGTTTTTT. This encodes CASSSLAAGELFF. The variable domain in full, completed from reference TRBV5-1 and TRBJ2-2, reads KAGVTQTPRYLIKTRGQQVTLSCSPISGHRSVSWYQQTPGQGLQFLFEYFSETQRNKGNFPGRFSGRQFSNSRSEMNVSTLELGDSALYLCASSSLAAGELFFGEGSRLTVL.

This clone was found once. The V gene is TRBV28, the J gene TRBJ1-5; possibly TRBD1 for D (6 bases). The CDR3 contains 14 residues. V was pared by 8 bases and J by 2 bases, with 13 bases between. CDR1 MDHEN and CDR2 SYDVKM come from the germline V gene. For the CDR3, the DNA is TGTGCCAGCTGGAACAGGGTTGGCAATCAGCCCCAGCATTTT. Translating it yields CASWNRVGNQPQHF.

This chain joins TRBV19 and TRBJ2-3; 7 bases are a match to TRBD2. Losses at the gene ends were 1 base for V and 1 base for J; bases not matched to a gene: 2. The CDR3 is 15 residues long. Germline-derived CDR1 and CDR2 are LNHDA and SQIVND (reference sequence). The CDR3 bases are TGTGCCAGTAGTATAGCCGCGGGGGGCACAGATACGCAGTATTTT. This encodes CASSIAAGGTDTQYF.

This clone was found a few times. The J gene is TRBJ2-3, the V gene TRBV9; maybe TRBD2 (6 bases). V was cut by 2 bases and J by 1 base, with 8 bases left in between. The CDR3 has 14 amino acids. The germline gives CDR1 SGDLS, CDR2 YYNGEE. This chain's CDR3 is CASSVGTGTDTQYF. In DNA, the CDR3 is TGTGCCAGCAGCGTCGGGACTGGCACAGATACGCAGTATTTT. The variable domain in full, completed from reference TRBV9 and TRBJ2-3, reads DSGVTQTPKHLITATGQRVTLRCSPRSGDLSVYWYQQSLDQGLQFLIQYYNGEERAKGNILERFSAQQFPDLHSELNLSSLELGDSALYFCASSVGTGTDTQYFGPGTRLTVL.

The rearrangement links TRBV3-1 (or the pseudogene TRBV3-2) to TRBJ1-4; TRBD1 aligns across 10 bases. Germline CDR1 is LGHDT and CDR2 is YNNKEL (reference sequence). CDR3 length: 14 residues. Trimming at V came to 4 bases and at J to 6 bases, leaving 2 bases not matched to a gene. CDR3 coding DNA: TGTGCCAGCAGCCGGACAGGGGGTGATGAAAAACTGTTTTTT. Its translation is CASSRTGGDEKLFF.

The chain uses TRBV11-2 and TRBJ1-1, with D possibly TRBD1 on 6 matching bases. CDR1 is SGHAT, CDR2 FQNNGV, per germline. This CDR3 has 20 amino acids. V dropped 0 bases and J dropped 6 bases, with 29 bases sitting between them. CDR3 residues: CASSLDDLIQGPPLDPEAFF. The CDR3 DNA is TGTGCCAGCAGCTTAGACGATTTGATCCAGGGGCCACCCTTGGATCCTGAAGCTTTCTTT.

CDR3 sequence reads: CASSHQGGAGNTIYF. CDR3 sequence (DNA): TGTGCCAGCAGCCACCAGGGAGGGGCTGGAAACACCATATATTTT. The rearrangement joins TRBV28 to TRBJ1-3, with a weak D call TRBD1 (5 bases). The CDR3 length is 15 residues. V was cut by 6 bases and J by 2 bases, with 14 bases left in between. The germline gives CDR1 MDHEN, CDR2 SYDVKM.

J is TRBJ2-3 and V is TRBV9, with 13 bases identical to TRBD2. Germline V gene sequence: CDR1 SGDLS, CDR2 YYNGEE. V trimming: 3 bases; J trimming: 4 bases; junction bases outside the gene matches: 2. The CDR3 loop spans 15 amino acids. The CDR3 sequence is CASSGLAGGPDTQYF. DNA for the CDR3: TGTGCCAGCAGCGGACTAGCGGGGGGCCCAGATACGCAGTATTTT.

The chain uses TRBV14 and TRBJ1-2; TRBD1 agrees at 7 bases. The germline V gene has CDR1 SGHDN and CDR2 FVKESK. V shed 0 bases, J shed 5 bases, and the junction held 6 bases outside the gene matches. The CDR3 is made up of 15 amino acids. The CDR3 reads CASSQDLAGGYGYTF. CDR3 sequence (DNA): TGTGCCAGCAGCCAAGATCTTGCAGGGGGATATGGCTACACCTTC.

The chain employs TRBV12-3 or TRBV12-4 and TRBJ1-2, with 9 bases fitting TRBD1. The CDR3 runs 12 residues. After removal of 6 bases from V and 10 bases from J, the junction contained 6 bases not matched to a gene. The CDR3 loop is CASRGQGVSYTF. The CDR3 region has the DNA TGTGCCAGCAGGGGACAGGGCGTATCCTACACCTTC.

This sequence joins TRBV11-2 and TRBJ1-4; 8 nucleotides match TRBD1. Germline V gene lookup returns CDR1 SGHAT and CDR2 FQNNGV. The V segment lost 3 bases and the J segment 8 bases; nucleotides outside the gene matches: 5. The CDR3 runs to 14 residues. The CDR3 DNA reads TGTGCCAGCAGCTTGACAGGGGTTGGGGAAAAACTGTTTTTT. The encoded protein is CASSLTGVGEKLFF.

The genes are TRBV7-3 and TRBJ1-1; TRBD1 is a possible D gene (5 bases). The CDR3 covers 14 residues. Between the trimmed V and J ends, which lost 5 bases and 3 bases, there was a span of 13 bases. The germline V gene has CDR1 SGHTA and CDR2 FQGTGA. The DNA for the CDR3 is TGTGCCAGCAGCGCATTTGTAGGGGACACTGAAGCTTTCTTT. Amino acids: CASSAFVGDTEAFF. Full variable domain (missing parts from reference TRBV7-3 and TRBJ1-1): GAGVSQTPSNKVTEKGKYVELRCDPISGHTALYWYRQSLGQGPEFLIYFQGTGAADDSGLPNDRFFAVRPEGSVSTLKIQRTERGDSAVYLCASSAFVGDTEAFFGQGTRLTVV.

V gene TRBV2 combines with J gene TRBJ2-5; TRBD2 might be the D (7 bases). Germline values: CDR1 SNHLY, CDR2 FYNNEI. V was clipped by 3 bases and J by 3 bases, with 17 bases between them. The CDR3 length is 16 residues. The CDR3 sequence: CASSEFGGQNEETQYF. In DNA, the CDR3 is TGTGCCAGCAGTGAGTTCGGGGGGCAGAACGAAGAGACCCAGTACTTC.

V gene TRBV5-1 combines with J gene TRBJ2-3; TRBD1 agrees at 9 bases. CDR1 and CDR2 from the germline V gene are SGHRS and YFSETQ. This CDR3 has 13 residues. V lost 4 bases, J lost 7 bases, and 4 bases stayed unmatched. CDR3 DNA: TGCGCCAGCAGCCCGGGACAGGGAAATACGCAGTATTTT. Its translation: CASSPGQGNTQYF.

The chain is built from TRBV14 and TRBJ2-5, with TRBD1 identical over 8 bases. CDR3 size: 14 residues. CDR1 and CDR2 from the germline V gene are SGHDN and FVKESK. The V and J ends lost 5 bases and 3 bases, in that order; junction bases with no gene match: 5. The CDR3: CASSFGQGKETQYF. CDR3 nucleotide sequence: TGTGCCAGCAGCTTCGGACAGGGCAAAGAGACCCAGTACTTC.

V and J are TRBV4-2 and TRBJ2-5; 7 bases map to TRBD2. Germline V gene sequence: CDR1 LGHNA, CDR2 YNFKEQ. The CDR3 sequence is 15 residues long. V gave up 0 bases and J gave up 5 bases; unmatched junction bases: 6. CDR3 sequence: CASSQDPGGGETQYF. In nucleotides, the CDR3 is TGTGCCAGCAGCCAAGACCCGGGGGGTGGGGAGACCCAGTACTTC.

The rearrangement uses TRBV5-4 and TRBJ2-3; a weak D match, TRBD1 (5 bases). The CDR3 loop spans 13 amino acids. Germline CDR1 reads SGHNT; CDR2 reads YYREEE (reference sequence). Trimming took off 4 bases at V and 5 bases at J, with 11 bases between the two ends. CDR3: CASSPGRKDTQYF. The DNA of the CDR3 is TGTGCCAGCAGCCCAGGGCGGAAAGATACGCAGTATTTT. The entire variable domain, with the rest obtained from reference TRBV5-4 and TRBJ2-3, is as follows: ETGVTQSPTHLIKTRGQQVTLRCSSQSGHNTVSWYQQALGQGPQFIFQYYREEENGRGNFPPRFSGLQFPNYSSELNVNALELDDSALYLCASSPGRKDTQYFGPGTRLTVL.

The CDR3 coding sequence is TGTGCCTGGAGTGTAGGTGCGGGGCCCACTGAAGCTTTCTTT. Protein product: CAWSVGAGPTEAFF. The J gene is TRBJ1-1, the V gene TRBV30; D possibly corresponds to TRBD1 (5 bases). The germline CDR1 and CDR2 sequences are GTSNPN and SVGIG (reference sequence). CDR3 length equals 14 residues. V was trimmed by 0 bases and J by 4 bases, leaving 12 bases between them. Full variable domain (remainder filled in from reference TRBV30 and TRBJ1-1): SQTIHQWPATLVQPVGSPLSLECTVEGTSNPNLYWYRQAAGRGLQLLFYSVGIGQISSEVPQNLSASRPQDRQFILSSKKLLLSDSGFYLCAWSVGAGPTEAFFGQGTRLTVV.

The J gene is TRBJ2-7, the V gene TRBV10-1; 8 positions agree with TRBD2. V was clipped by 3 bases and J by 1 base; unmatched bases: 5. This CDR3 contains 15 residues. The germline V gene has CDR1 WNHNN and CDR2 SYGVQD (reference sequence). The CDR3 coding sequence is TGCGCCAGCAGTGATACGGCGGGGGGATCCTACGAGCAGTACGTC. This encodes CASSDTAGGSYEQYV.

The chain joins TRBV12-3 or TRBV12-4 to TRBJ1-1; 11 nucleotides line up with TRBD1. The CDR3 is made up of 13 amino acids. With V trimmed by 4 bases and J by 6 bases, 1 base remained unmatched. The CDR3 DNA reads TGTGCCAGCAGTTGGGACAGGGGGGCTGAAGCTTTCTTT. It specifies CASSWDRGAEAFF.

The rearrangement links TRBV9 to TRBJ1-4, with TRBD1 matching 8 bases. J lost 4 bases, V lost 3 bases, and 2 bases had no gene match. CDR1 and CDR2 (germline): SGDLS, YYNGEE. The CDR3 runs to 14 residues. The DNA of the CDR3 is TGTGCCAGCAGCGCGGACAGGGATAATGAAAAACTGTTTTTT. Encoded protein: CASSADRDNEKLFF.